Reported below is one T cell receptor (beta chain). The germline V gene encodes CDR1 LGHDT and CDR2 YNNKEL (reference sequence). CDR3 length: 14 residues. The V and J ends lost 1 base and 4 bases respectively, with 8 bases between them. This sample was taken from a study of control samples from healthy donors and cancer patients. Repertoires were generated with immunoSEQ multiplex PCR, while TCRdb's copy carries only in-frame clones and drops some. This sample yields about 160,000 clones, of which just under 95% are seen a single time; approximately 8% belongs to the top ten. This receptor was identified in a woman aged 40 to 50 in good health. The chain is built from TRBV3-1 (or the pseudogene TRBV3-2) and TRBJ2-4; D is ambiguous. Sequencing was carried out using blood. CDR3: CASSQAASKNIQYF. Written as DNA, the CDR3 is TGTGCCAGCAGCCAAGCGGCCAGTAAAAACATTCAGTACTTC.